The source of this TCR beta chain is a study of CD8+ T cells in alopecia areata. Study-level information: Treatment ran 6 to 18 months, with 6 months of follow-up afterward. The study, taken as a whole, reports: On tofacitinib, scalp clonality and expanded CD8+ clones among top 100 fell significantly. Higher clonality was seen in lesional scalp than in normal scalp, especially in alopecia totalis/universalis.

Of note for this clone: Its cognate antigen is unknown.

Sequencing relied on a cDNA template that was reverse transcribed from extracted RNA. This table comes from immunoSEQ multiplex PCR, and its TCRdb copy is limited to in-frame clones, with some not included. The profile shows 110,000 to 150,000 clones, roughly four fifths of them singletons. The treatment is: oral pan-JAK inhibitor, 5-10 mg twice daily. The sequence came from a human donor with alopecia areata. The sample here was CD8+ T cells sorted from blood, taken at week 4, from a patient treated with tofacitinib.

CDR3 loop: CASSETVVSPYNEQFF. The DNA for the CDR3 is TGTGCCAGCAGCGAGACAGTGGTTAGCCCCTACAATGAGCAGTTCTTC. The V call is TRBV5-6, the J call TRBJ2-1; TRBD1 is a possible D gene (5 bases). Germline V gene lookup returns CDR1 SGHDT and CDR2 YYEEEE. This CDR3 region has 16 residues. V shed 4 bases and J shed 2 bases, with 16 bases lying between them.